This TCR beta chain originates from a study of blood T cell repertoires in COVID-19. Across the study: The samples span acute and convalescent COVID-19 from the United States, Italy and Spain.

In regard to this clone: The sample holds other DNA sequences that translate to the same CDR3.

In the authors' methods: Reference gene primer amplification yielded estimated nucleated cell counts. Sequencing used immunoSEQ multiplex PCR; TCRdb keeps in-frame clones, though not all of them. V, J and clone size derive from that table, while D and trimming were established from the DNA sequence. The data hold 200,000 to 300,000 clones, with 82% observed a single time. Between the trimmed V and J ends, which lost 0 bases and 8 bases, there was a span of 8 bases. The CDR3 has 12 amino acids. The germline gives CDR1 SGHDT, CDR2 YYEEEE. Input material: peripheral blood. The chain employs TRBV5-6 and TRBJ1-2; D gene ambiguous. The receptor was isolated from a woman aged 55-70 years with active or convalescent COVID-19. The CDR3 loop is CASSLVPGGYTF. CDR3 nucleotide sequence: TGTGCCAGCAGCTTGGTTCCGGGAGGCTACACCTTC.